The clone carrying this TCR beta chain occurred once. Its specificity is not known. The sample comes from a study of cytomegalovirus exposure and HLA in healthy donors. Whole-study results and caveats: Associated with cytomegalovirus, according to the listing, were about 160 TCR beta chains.

With V trimmed by 5 bases and J by 4 bases, 6 bases remained unmatched. CDR1 and CDR2 (germline): GTSNPN, SVGIG (reference sequence). This CDR3 contains 14 residues. Primers for the PCR totalled 60 Vbeta and 13 Jbeta. The table came from immunoSEQ multiplex PCR; TCRdb's copy has only in-frame clones and leaves some out. The sample consists of roughly 130,000 clones, 70% to 85% of them appearing once. This rearrangement joins TRBV30 to TRBJ2-3; 10 positions agree with TRBD1. The sequenced sample consisted of PBMCs. This clonotype was obtained from a boy aged 2 to 9 in good health and CMV-seronegative. The CDR3 DNA follows: TGTGCCTGGGACAGGGGGCGTCGAGCAGATACGCAGTATTTT. The encoded protein is CAWDRGRRADTQYF.